The clone carrying this T cell receptor (beta chain) was detected only once. This record belongs to a study of human T cells and chemical hapten exposure. V lost 2 bases and J 7 bases, leaving 8 bases between the germline ends. This CDR3 comprises 13 residues. Germline CDR1 reads LGHNT; CDR2 reads FRNRAP. TCRdb called the RACE reads again in MiXCR, with one record for every CDR3 protein. The sample lists about 380,000 distinct CDR3 sequences; 4% to 6% were seen once. Time point: pre-sensitization, week 0. Documented treatment: therapeutic diphenylcyclopropenone sensitization with weekly scalp DPC. The source of this sequence is a woman between 50 and 59 years old with alopecia areata. Some clones in this sample may be carry-over from other donors' samples. Source: whole blood, taken in connection with sensitization to the hapten diphenylcyclopropenone (DPC). The V gene is TRBV12-5, the J gene TRBJ1-4; D remains ambiguous. The CDR3 region has the DNA TGTGCTAGTGGTTTGAACAGCGGTGAAAAACTGTTTTTT. Translating gives CASGLNSGEKLFF.